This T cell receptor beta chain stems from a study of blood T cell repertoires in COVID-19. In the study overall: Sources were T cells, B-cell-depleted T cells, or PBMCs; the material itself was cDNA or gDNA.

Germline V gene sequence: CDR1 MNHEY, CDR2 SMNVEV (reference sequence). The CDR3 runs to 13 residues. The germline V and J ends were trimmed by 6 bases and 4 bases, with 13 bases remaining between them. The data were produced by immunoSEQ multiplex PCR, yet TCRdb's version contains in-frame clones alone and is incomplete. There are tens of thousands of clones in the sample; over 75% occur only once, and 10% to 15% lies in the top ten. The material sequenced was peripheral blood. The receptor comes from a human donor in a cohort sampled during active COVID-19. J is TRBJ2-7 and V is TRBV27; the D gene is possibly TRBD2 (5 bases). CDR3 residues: CASRALSGYEQYF. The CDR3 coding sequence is TGTGCCAGCAGGGCCTTAAGCGGTTACGAGCAGTACTTC.